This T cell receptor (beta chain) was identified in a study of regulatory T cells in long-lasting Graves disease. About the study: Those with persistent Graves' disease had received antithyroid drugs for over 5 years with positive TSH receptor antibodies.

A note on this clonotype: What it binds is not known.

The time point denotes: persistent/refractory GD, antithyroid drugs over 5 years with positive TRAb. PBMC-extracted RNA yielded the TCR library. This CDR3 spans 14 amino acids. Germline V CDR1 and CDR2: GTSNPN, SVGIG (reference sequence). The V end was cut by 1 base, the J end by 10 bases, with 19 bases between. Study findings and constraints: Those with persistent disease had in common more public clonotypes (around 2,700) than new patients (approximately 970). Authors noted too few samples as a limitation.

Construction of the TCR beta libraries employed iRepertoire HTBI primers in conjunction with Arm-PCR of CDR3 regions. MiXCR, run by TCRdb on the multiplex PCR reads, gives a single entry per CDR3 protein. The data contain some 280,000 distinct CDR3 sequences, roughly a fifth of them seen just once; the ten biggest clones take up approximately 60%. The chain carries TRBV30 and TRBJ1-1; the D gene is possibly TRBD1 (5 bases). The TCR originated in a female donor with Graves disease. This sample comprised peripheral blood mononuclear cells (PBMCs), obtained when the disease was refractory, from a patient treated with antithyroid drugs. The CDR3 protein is CAWSGGISDNLAFF. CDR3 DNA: TGTGCCTGGAGTGGGGGAATTTCGGACAACTTAGCTTTCTTT.